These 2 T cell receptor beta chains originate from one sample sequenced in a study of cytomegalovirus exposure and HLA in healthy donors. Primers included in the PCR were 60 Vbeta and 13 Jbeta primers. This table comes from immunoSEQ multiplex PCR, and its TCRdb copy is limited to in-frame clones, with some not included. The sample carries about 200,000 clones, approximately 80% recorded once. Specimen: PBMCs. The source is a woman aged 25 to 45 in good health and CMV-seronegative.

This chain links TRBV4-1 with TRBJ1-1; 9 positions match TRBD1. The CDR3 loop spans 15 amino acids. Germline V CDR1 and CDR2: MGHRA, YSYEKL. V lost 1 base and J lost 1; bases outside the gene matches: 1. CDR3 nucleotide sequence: TGCGCCAGCAGCCAAGGGGACAGGGAGAACACTGAAGCTTTCTTT. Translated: CASSQGDRENTEAFF.

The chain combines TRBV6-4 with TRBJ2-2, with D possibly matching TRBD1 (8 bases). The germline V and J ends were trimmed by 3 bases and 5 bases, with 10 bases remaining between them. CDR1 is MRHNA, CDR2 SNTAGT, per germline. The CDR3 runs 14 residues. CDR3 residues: CASSEQGGTGELFF. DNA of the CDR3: TGTGCCAGCAGTGAACAGGGGGGGACCGGGGAGCTGTTTTTT.